Listed below are T cell receptor beta chains from one sample, sequenced in a study of technical replicates of blood from a handful of donors. The data were produced by immunoSEQ multiplex PCR, yet TCRdb's version contains in-frame clones alone and is incomplete. Of fewer than 95,000 clones listed, around 94% were seen once; the top ten hold approximately 0.25%. The sample comprised T cells isolated from PBMCs. The receptor source for this set is a human donor in good health. Both conserved end residues are part of each CDR3. D genes are given only for firm matches. Clone size appears in some rows only: once, few, many, or a class for an expanded clone.

j_gene,d_gene,abundance,v_gene,CDR3nt,CDR3aa
TRBJ1-1,TRBD1,-,TRBV30,TGTGCCTGTTCCCGCTTCGGGACAGGGAACACTGAAGCTTTCTTT,CACSRFGTGNTEAFF
TRBJ2-7,-,once,TRBV6-5,TGTGCCAGCAGTTATACGTCAGGGATCTCGTTCGAGCAGTACTTC,CASSYTSGISFEQYF
TRBJ1-1,-,-,TRBV29-1,TGCAGCGTTGAAGACCCCGTTCAGGGGCCGGGAGCTTTCTTT,CSVEDPVQGPGAFF
TRBJ2-7,-,-,TRBV6-5,TGTGCCAGCAGTTATCAGGCGTCCTACGAGCAGTACTTC,CASSYQASYEQYF
TRBJ2-5,-,-,TRBV7-9,TGTGCCAGCAGCCCCTGGGCGGATTTACTAGGTGATGAGACCCAGTACTTC,CASSPWADLLGDETQYF
TRBJ1-1,TRBD1,-,TRBV6-5,TGTGCCAGCAGTTACGTAGACAGGGCGGAAGCTTTCTTT,CASSYVDRAEAFF
TRBJ2-4,TRBD2,-,TRBV27,TGTGCCAGCAGTCCCGAGGGCGGGAGGGGGTTAGCCAAAAACATTCAGTACTTC,CASSPEGGRGLAKNIQYF
TRBJ2-2,-,-,TRBV5-1,TGCGCCAGCAGCTTTTCAGGGGTAACCGGGGAGCTGTTTTTT,CASSFSGVTGELFF
TRBJ2-3,TRBD2,-,TRBV19,TGTGCCAGTACCCCCAGCGGGAGGCTCACAGATACGCAGTATTTT,CASTPSGRLTDTQYF
TRBJ2-1,TRBD2,once,TRBV4-1,TGCGCCAGCAGCCTACTAGCGGGAGTTTTGGAAGAGCAGTTCTTC,CASSLLAGVLEEQFF
TRBJ2-5,-,-,TRBV4-1,TGCGCCAGCAGCCAAGATCAAGCGGTGCTGTACCAAGAGACCCAGTACTTC,CASSQDQAVLYQETQYF
TRBJ1-6,TRBD1,-,TRBV27,TGTGCCAGCAGGGTACAGGGGGGAGAATTGGCCCTCCACTTT,CASRVQGGELALHF
TRBJ2-7,TRBD2,-,TRBV28,TGTGCCAGCAGTCTAGCGGGAGAGGGGGACTACGAGCAGTACTTC,CASSLAGEGDYEQYF
TRBJ2-5,TRBD2,-,TRBV7-9,TGTGCCAGCAGCTCCGGGACTAGGAATCAAGAGACCCAGTACTTC,CASSSGTRNQETQYF
TRBJ2-7,TRBD2,-,TRBV4-1,TGCGCCAGCAGCCAAGAGACTAGCGGGAGCAGATTTGAGCAGTACTTC,CASSQETSGSRFEQYF
TRBJ2-1,TRBD2,-,TRBV25-1,TGTGCCAGCAGTGGGGTTACTGGGACTAGCGGGGTCTACAATGAGCAGTTCTTC,CASSGVTGTSGVYNEQFF
TRBJ2-5,TRBD1,-,TRBV19,TGTGCCAGTAGTATTTCGACAGGGGGCTCTCAAGAGACCCAGTACTTC,CASSISTGGSQETQYF
TRBJ2-5,TRBD1,-,TRBV25-1,TGTGCCAGCAGAACCGGGACAGGAGAGACCCAGTACTTC,CASRTGTGETQYF
TRBJ1-3,-,-,TRBV27,TGTGCCAGCAGTTTAGACATCTCTGGAAACACCATATATTTT,CASSLDISGNTIYF
TRBJ2-1,-,-,TRBV7-9,TGTGCCAGCAGCTTAACGGACAGTCCAAACTACAATGAGCAGTTCTTC,CASSLTDSPNYNEQFF
TRBJ2-7,TRBD1,-,TRBV29-1,TGCAGCGTGAGGACAGGGGGCCATTTTTACGAGCAGTACTTC,CSVRTGGHFYEQYF
TRBJ2-1,TRBD2,-,TRBV6-5,TGTGCCAGCAGAATAACTAGCGCCCGCCGCGATGAGCAGTTCTTC,CASRITSARRDEQFF
TRBJ2-7,-,-,TRBV27,TGTGCCAGCAGTCCAGTCGCGGGACAGCCCTACGAGCAGTACTTC,CASSPVAGQPYEQYF
TRBJ2-2,TRBD1,-,TRBV7-9,TGTGCCAGCAGCTCAACAGGGGCTGGAACCGGGGAGCTGTTTTTT,CASSSTGAGTGELFF
TRBJ2-2,-,-,TRBV10-1,TGCGCCAGCAGTTTCCTAGAACCCGGGGAGCTGTTTTTT,CASSFLEPGELFF
TRBJ1-5,TRBD1,-,TRBV29-1,TGCAGCGTCGGGACAGATAATAGCAATCAGCCCCAGCATTTT,CSVGTDNSNQPQHF
TRBJ2-2,-,-,TRBV6-4,TGTGCCAGCAGTGACGAACCCCTCGGCACCGGGGAGCTGTTTTTT,CASSDEPLGTGELFF
TRBJ1-4,-,-,TRBV6-5,TGTGCCAGCAGTTACTTTATGGGGAGAGATGAAAAACTGTTTTTT,CASSYFMGRDEKLFF
TRBJ2-7,TRBD1,-,TRBV5-1,TGCGCCAGCAGCTTGGCGCAGGGGGCCAGGTCCTACGAGCAGTACTTC,CASSLAQGARSYEQYF
TRBJ2-7,TRBD1,-,TRBV7-9,TGTGCCAGCAGCCTTAGACGACAGGGATTCGTGAACGAGCAGTACTTC,CASSLRRQGFVNEQYF
TRBJ2-5,TRBD2,-,TRBV2,TGTGCCAGCACCCCCCTTCTCCGAGGACTAGTACCAGAGACCCAGTACTTC,CASTPLLRGLVPETQYF
TRBJ1-1,-,-,TRBV28,TGTGCCAGCATATCGAGGGGGATCATGAACACTGAAGCTTTCTTT,CASISRGIMNTEAFF
TRBJ1-3,TRBD1,-,TRBV5-4,TGTGCCAGCAGCTACTACAGGGGAAACTCTGGAAACACCATATATTTT,CASSYYRGNSGNTIYF
TRBJ2-7,TRBD1,-,TRBV19,TGTGCCAGTAGTCCGGGACAGGGCCTCTCCTACGAGCAGTACTTC,CASSPGQGLSYEQYF
TRBJ2-2,TRBD2,once,TRBV19,TGTGAATCGCGGGGGGAATATACCGGGGAGCTGTTTTTT,CESRGEYTGELFF
TRBJ2-5,-,-,TRBV7-8,TGTGCCAGCAGCTTAGTTGAGGAGACCCAGTACTTC,CASSLVEETQYF
TRBJ2-7,TRBD2,-,TRBV4-1,TGCGCCAGCAGCCAACTAGCGGGGGGGCCGTACCACGAGCAGTACTTC,CASSQLAGGPYHEQYF
TRBJ2-7,TRBD1,-,TRBV27,TGTGCCAGCAGTCCGGGGACAGCAACTGCTGATTACTCCTACGAGCAGTACTTC,CASSPGTATADYSYEQYF
TRBJ2-1,TRBD2,-,TRBV9,TGTGCCAGCAGCGTACCCCGAGCGGGAGTAGGGAATGAGCAGTTCTTC,CASSVPRAGVGNEQFF
TRBJ2-3,-,-,TRBV21-1,TGTGCCAGCAGCACCAGGGACGGGACACCAGATACGCAGTATTTT,CASSTRDGTPDTQYF
TRBJ2-2,TRBD2,-,TRBV2,TGTGCCAGCAGGGGACTAGCGGGTGTAAAATTGAACACCGGGGAGCTGTTTTTT,CASRGLAGVKLNTGELFF
TRBJ1-6,TRBD1,-,TRBV5-8,TGTGCCAGCAGCTTCGGACAGGCCGACTCTTCACCCCTCCACTTT,CASSFGQADSSPLHF
TRBJ2-4,-,-,TRBV6-1,TGTGCCAGCAGTGAAGCGCCCAGACTAGCCAAAAACATTCAGTACTTC,CASSEAPRLAKNIQYF
TRBJ2-7,TRBD2,-,TRBV2,TGTGCCAGCAGTGGACCCCAGACTAGCGGGTCCTACGAGCAGTACTTC,CASSGPQTSGSYEQYF
TRBJ1-2,-,-,TRBV10-3,TGTGCCATCAGAGGTAGGGCCCTCAGGGGCTATGGCTACACCTTC,CAIRGRALRGYGYTF
TRBJ1-5,-,once,TRBV23-1,TGCGCCAGCAGTCAATCCGTAATGCGGGTCAATCAGCCCCAGCATTTT,CASSQSVMRVNQPQHF
TRBJ2-5,TRBD1,-,TRBV5-1,TGCGCCAGCAGCGTAGACAGGGGGCGCGAGACCCAGTACTTC,CASSVDRGRETQYF
TRBJ2-7,-,-,TRBV19,TGTGCCAGTAGTGCGGACAGTCGGTGGGCCTACGAGCAGTACTTC,CASSADSRWAYEQYF
TRBJ1-1,-,-,TRBV25-1,TGTGCCAGCAGTGATCTAACTACAGCGGGCACTGAAGCTTTCTTT,CASSDLTTAGTEAFF
TRBJ2-7,-,-,TRBV29-1,TGCAGCGTTGATTCGCCCGGGAGATCCTACGAGCAGTACTTC,CSVDSPGRSYEQYF
TRBJ2-1,-,-,TRBV19,TGTGCCAAAAGGAAGGATTTCCGAGGTGAGCAGTTCTTC,CAKRKDFRGEQFF
TRBJ2-1,TRBD2,-,TRBV19,TGTGCCAGTACTGATGCGGGGGAACGGAATGAGCAGTTCTTC,CASTDAGERNEQFF
TRBJ2-7,-,-,TRBV30,TGTGCCTGGAACCAGGGTAACGAGCAGTACTTC,CAWNQGNEQYF
TRBJ1-1,-,-,TRBV9,TGTGCCAGCAGCCCCCGGGGGGGAGGGGTTGAAGCTTTCTTT,CASSPRGGGVEAFF
TRBJ2-5,-,-,TRBV19,TGTGCCAGCACCACAGGGCAACGGTACGGGCAACAAGAGACCCAGTACTTC,CASTTGQRYGQQETQYF
TRBJ2-2,-,-,TRBV25-1,TGTGCCAGCAGTGCCGGGAGGAACACCGGGGAGCTGTTTTTT,CASSAGRNTGELFF
TRBJ2-7,-,-,TRBV7-8,TGTGCCAGCAGCTTAGTGGTAGCAATAATCGCCTACGAGCAGTACTTC,CASSLVVAIIAYEQYF
TRBJ2-3,TRBD1,-,TRBV5-6,TGTGCCAGCAGCCTACAGGGGGATACGCAGTATTTT,CASSLQGDTQYF
TRBJ2-7,TRBD2,-,TRBV11-2,TGTGCCAGCAGCTTAGAGCCTAGCGGCTACTACGAGCAGTACTTC,CASSLEPSGYYEQYF
TRBJ2-5,-,-,TRBV4-1,TGCGCCAGCAGCCAAGTGGGAACAGGGCAAGAGACCCAGTACTTC,CASSQVGTGQETQYF